The sample holds a few counts of the clone carrying this TCR beta chain. The antigen remains undetermined. The data stem from a study of T cell responses to AZD1222 COVID-19 vaccine. Overall study findings and caveats: Dominant CD4 TCR responses targeted spike regions 160-218 and 743-854.

Generated by immunoSEQ multiplex PCR, the TCRdb table keeps only in-frame clones and is missing some. The sample contains more than 65,000 clones, around four fifths of which appear only once. The sequences come from peripheral blood, collected 28 days after the second AZD1222 dose. This TCR was sampled from an adult who received the AZD1222 COVID-19 vaccine.

The CDR3: CASSPTLSGNTIYF. The CDR3 DNA reads TGTGCCAGCAGCCCGACACTCTCTGGAAACACCATATATTTT. The J gene is TRBJ1-3, the V gene TRBV5-4; D is unclear. Looked up from germline, CDR1 is SGHNT and CDR2 is YYREEE (reference sequence). V dropped 4 bases and J dropped 0 bases, with 8 bases sitting between them. The CDR3 has 14 residues. Looking up the rest from reference TRBV5-4 and TRBJ1-3 gives the full variable domain: ETGVTQSPTHLIKTRGQQVTLRCSSQSGHNTVSWYQQALGQGPQFIFQYYREEENGRGNFPPRFSGLQFPNYSSELNVNALELDDSALYLCASSPTLSGNTIYFGEGSWLTVV.